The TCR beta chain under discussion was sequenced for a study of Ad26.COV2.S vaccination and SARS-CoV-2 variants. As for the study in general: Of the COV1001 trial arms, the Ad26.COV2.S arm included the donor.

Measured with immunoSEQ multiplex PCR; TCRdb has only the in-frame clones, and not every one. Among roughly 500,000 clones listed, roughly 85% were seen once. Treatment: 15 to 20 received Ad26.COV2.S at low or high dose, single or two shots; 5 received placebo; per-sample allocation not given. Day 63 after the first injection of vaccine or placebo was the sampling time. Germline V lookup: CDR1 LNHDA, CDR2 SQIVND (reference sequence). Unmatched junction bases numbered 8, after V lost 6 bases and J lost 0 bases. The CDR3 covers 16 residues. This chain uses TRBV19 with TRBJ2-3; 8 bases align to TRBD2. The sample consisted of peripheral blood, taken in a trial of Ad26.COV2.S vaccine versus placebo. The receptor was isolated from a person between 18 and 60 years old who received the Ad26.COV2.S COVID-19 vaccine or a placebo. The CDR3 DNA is TGTGCCAGTAGGTTGCGGGAGGCCTCTAGCACAGATACGCAGTATTTT. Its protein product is CASRLREASSTDTQYF.